This TCR beta chain came from a study of T cell responses to AZD1222 COVID-19 vaccine. This clone was observed once. This table comes from immunoSEQ multiplex PCR, and its TCRdb copy is limited to in-frame clones, with some not included. The table includes 140,000 to 150,000 clones, 91% detected once. Germline V CDR1 and CDR2: MNHEY, SMNVEV (reference sequence). The V gene lost 5 bases and the J gene lost 3 bases, with 8 bases spanning the gap. This CDR3 comprises 12 residues. This TCR was sampled from an adult who received the MenACWY meningococcal vaccine as a control. The chain is built from TRBV27 and TRBJ2-7, with D uncertain. The sequencing here drew on peripheral blood, taken 28 days after the second dose of the MenACWY control vaccine. CDR3 sequence: CASSGTGYEQYF. DNA of the CDR3: TGTGCCAGCAGTGGCACCGGCTACGAGCAGTACTTC.